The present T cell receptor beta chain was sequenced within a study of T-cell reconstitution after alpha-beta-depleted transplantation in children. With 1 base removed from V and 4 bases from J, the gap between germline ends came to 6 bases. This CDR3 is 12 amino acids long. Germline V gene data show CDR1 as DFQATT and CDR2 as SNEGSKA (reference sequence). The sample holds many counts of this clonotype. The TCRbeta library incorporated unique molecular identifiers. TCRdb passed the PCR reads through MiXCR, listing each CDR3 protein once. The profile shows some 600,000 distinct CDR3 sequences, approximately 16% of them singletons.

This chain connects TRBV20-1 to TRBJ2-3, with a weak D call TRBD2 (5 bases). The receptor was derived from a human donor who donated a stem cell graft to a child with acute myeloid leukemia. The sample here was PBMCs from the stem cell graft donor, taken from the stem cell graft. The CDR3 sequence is CSARGGSDTQYF. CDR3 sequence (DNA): TGCAGTGCTAGAGGCGGGTCAGATACGCAGTATTTT.